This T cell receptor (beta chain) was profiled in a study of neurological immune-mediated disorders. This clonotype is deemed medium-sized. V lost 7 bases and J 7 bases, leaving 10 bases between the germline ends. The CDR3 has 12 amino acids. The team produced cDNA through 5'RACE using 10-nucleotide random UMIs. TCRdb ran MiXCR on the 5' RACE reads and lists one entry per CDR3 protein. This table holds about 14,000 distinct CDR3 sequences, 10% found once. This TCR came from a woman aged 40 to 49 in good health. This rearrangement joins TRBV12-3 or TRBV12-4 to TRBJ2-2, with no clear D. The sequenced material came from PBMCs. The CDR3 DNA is TGTGCCAGCAATCCTGTAGGCGGGGAGCTGTTTTTT. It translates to CASNPVGGELFF.